This T cell receptor beta chain appears in the sequencing data of a study of blood T cells in healthy people across ages. Findings of the study overall: In older individuals, TCR beta diversity per million T cells was lower, falling roughly linearly with age.

Germline loops: CDR1 LGHNA, CDR2 YSLEER. The CDR3 contains 16 residues. V trimming: 0 bases; J trimming: 4 bases; junction bases outside the gene matches: 5. Details on this clonotype: Its matching antigen is unknown.

A sample-barcoded 5' primer and a J-beta primer mix were used in a second PCR of about 7 to 11 cycles. The authors tagged each cDNA molecule using a template-switch adaptor with 12 random nucleotides. MiXCR was run by TCRdb on the 5' RACE reads, yielding one entry per CDR3 protein. The data show about 1,400,000 distinct CDR3 sequences, approximately 63% seen once. Specimen: blood. The TCR was taken from a man aged 18-30 years in good health. The rearrangement uses TRBV4-3 and TRBJ1-5; 8 bases agree with TRBD1. The CDR3 DNA reads as TGCGCCAGCAGCCAAGATGCGGGGACAGGTAATCAGCCCCAGCATTTT. This encodes CASSQDAGTGNQPQHF.